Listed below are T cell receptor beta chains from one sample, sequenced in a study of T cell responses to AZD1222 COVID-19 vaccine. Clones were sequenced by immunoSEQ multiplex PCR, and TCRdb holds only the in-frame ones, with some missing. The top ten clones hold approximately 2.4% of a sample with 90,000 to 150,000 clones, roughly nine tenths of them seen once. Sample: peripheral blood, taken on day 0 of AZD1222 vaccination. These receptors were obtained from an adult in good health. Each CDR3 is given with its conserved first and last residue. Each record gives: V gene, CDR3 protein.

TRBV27 CASSSPLSGSGDTQYF
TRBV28 CASSLGTGSHQPQHF
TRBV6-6 CASSRRSGSISGNTIYF
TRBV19 CASTRQGAVNTEAFF
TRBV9 CASSAFPGGPNTGELFF
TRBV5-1 CASSRGYEQYF
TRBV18 CASSHTGKRDTQYF
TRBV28 CASSLQGEVYEQYF
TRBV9 CASSVEAGGNEKLFF
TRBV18 CASSDRLGEQYF
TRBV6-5 CASRGTENTGELFF
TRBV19 CASTMGAVLFNYGYTF
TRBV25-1 CASSESGKANEKLFF
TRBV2 CASDSTGLNQPQHF
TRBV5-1 CASSLGQGGYGYTF
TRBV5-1 CASSLGSKAFF
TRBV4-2 CASSRGTGLDGYTF
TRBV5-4 CASSWQRGLGANVLTF
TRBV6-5 CASSYSNAGNTEAFF
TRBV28 CASRAPQGAFF
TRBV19 CASSMDREAFF
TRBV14 CASSQEAGRGYGYTF
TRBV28 CASSPQMNTEAFF
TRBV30 CAWNRGLNTEAFF